The 26 T cell receptor beta chains below come from one sample, sequenced in a study of blood T cell repertoires in COVID-19. Using immunoSEQ multiplex PCR, the repertoire was profiled, and TCRdb retains in-frame clones only, with some absent. The sample consists of about 69,000 clones, less than 90% of them appearing once. Specimen: peripheral blood. These receptors all stem from a man older than 75 with acute or convalescent COVID-19.

The chain has TRBV5-4 and TRBJ2-3; weak D call: TRBD2 (5 bases). The CDR3 is made up of 14 amino acids. CDR1 and CDR2 from the germline V gene are SGHNT and YYREEE (reference sequence). Between the trimmed V and J ends, which lost 7 bases and 2 bases, there was a span of 14 bases. The CDR3 nucleotides read TGTGCCAGCTCCCCCGGGGTCCTCACAGATACGCAGTATTTT. Amino acids: CASSPGVLTDTQYF.

CDR3 residues: CASRPRGQDYEQYF. DNA of the CDR3: TGTGCCAGCAGACCAAGGGGACAAGACTACGAGCAGTACTTC. V usage is TRBV3-1 (or the pseudogene TRBV3-2) and J usage is TRBJ2-7, with a tentative D call TRBD1 (6 bases). Germline lookup yields CDR1 LGHDT and CDR2 YNNKEL (reference sequence). CDR3 length equals 14 residues. The V end was cut by 6 bases, the J end by 3 bases, with 15 bases between.

The rearrangement links TRBV27 to TRBJ2-7; 10 bases match TRBD2. The ends lost 6 bases at V and 3 bases at J; junction bases unmatched: 8. CDR1 and CDR2 (germline): MNHEY, SMNVEV (reference sequence). The CDR3 runs 15 residues. The CDR3, as DNA: TGTGCCAGCAGATCCGGGACTAGCGCCTACTACGAGCAGTACTTC. Its protein product is CASRSGTSAYYEQYF.

The chain joins TRBV5-1 to TRBJ2-2; tentatively, D is TRBD2 (6 bases). Trimming removed 0 bases at V and 5 bases at J, with 11 bases between. The CDR3 extends over 15 amino acids. The germline gives CDR1 SGHRS, CDR2 YFSETQ. In DNA form, the CDR3 reads TGCGCCAGCAGCTTGGAGGGAGGAGGGACCGGGGAGCTGTTTTTT. This translates into CASSLEGGGTGELFF.

This chain connects TRBV24-1 to TRBJ2-7; 8 bases are a match to TRBD2. Germline V CDR1 and CDR2: KGHDR, SFDVKD. V trimming: 9 bases; J trimming: 1 base; junction bases outside the gene matches: 7. This CDR3 is 14 amino acids long. The CDR3 loop reads CATSLGGRSYEQYF. CDR3 bases: TGTGCCACCTCCCTCGGCGGGAGGTCCTACGAGCAGTACTTC.

J is TRBJ2-3 and V is TRBV11-2; TRBD1 matches 7 bases. CDR1 and CDR2 from the germline V gene are SGHAT and FQNNGV. V dropped 5 bases and J dropped 8; count of bases not matched to a gene: 13. The CDR3 has 15 amino acids. The CDR3 spells CASSDHRGGIGTQYF. The CDR3 DNA is TGTGCCAGCAGCGACCACAGGGGTGGCATCGGTACGCAGTATTTT. Using reference TRBV11-2 and TRBJ2-3 for the parts outside the CDR3, the full variable domain is EAGVAQSPRYKIIEKRQSVAFWCNPISGHATLYWYQQILGQGPKLLIQFQNNGVVDDSQLPKDRFSAERLKGVDSTLKIQPAKLEDSAVYLCASSDHRGGIGTQYFGPGTRLTVL.

The V call is TRBV11-3, the J call TRBJ1-3; possible D gene TRBD1, 6 bases. The CDR3 spans 17 residues. CDR1 SGHNT and CDR2 YENEEA come from the germline V gene. Trimming cost V 0 bases and J 0 bases, with 12 bases left between them. CDR3 sequence reads: CASSLDRDTDSGNTIYF. CDR3 sequence (DNA): TGTGCCAGCAGCTTAGATAGGGACACGGACTCTGGAAACACCATATATTTT.

This clone was observed once. This chain links TRBV10-3 with TRBJ1-6; 8 nucleotides match TRBD1. The CDR3 contains 14 residues. V lost 8 bases to trimming and J lost 7 bases; unmatched junction nucleotides: 7. Germline V lookup: CDR1 ENHRY, CDR2 SYGVKD. CDR3 region: CAIGWTGTNSPLHF. The CDR3 bases are TGTGCCATCGGATGGACAGGGACGAATTCACCCCTCCACTTT.

The chain is built from TRBV19 and TRBJ1-5; D unresolved. V lost 8 bases, J lost 2 bases, and 10 bases lay in between. From germline, CDR1 is LNHDA and CDR2 SQIVND (reference sequence). The CDR3 loop spans 13 amino acids. CDR3 sequence (DNA): TGTGCCAGTGGCCGTACCGGCAATCAGCCCCAGCATTTT. Residues: CASGRTGNQPQHF.

The table lists this clone with a few counts. The genes are TRBV9 and TRBJ1-2, with D possibly matching TRBD1 (5 bases). The CDR3 is 14 residues long. Trimming cost V 4 bases and J 0 bases, with 10 bases left between them. Per germline, CDR1 SGDLS and CDR2 YYNGEE. In DNA form, the CDR3 reads TGTGCCAGCAGCTCCGACAGAGCTAACTATGGCTACACCTTC. This codes for CASSSDRANYGYTF.

V and J are TRBV30 and TRBJ1-5; D might be TRBD1 (5 bases). The ends were cut back, 5 bases at V and 8 bases at J, with 16 bases in the middle. The germline V gene encodes CDR1 GTSNPN and CDR2 SVGIG (reference sequence). The CDR3 consists of 13 residues. The CDR3 loop is CAWAGGLEEPQHF. The CDR3 nucleotides are TGTGCCTGGGCCGGGGGATTAGAGGAGCCCCAGCATTTT. Full variable domain (rest looked up from reference TRBV30 and TRBJ1-5): SQTIHQWPATLVQPVGSPLSLECTVEGTSNPNLYWYRQAAGRGLQLLFYSVGIGQISSEVPQNLSASRPQDRQFILSSKKLLLSDSGFYLCAWAGGLEEPQHFGDGTRLSIL.

The J gene is TRBJ1-3, the V gene TRBV19; weak D call: TRBD1 (6 bases). The ends were cut back, 5 bases at V and 0 bases at J, with 14 bases in the middle. Germline loops: CDR1 LNHDA, CDR2 SQIVND (reference sequence). The CDR3 contains 16 residues. The CDR3 DNA follows: TGTGCCAGTAGTCTTCGGACAGCTAGCTCTGGAAACACCATATATTTT. It yields the protein CASSLRTASSGNTIYF.

The rearrangement joins TRBV15 to TRBJ2-3, with 12 nucleotides matching TRBD2. The CDR3 has 21 amino acids. The germline gives CDR1 LNHNV, CDR2 YYDKDF (reference sequence). V shed 5 bases, J shed 2 bases, and the junction held 20 bases outside the gene matches. In DNA form, the CDR3 reads TGTGCCACCAGCCAACGGGCTAGCGGGAGGGAAGTTCTAGATTACACAGATACGCAGTATTTT. Translated, it gives CATSQRASGREVLDYTDTQYF.

This clone was detected once. The CDR3 loop is CASSLSRDTGVATQYF. Here the CDR3 DNA reads TGTGCCAGCAGTTTATCCCGGGACACTGGGGTAGCGACCCAGTACTTC. The chain has TRBV28 and TRBJ2-5; maybe TRBD1 (6 bases). V lost 1 base and J 7 bases, leaving 19 bases between the germline ends. This CDR3 has 16 amino acids. The V gene's germline CDR1 is MDHEN and CDR2 SYDVKM. Looking up the rest from reference TRBV28 and TRBJ2-5 gives the full variable domain: DVKVTQSSRYLVKRTGEKVFLECVQDMDHENMFWYRQDPGLGLRLIYFSYDVKMKEKGDIPEGYSVSREKKERFSLILESASTNQTSMYLCASSLSRDTGVATQYFGPGTRLLVL.

This chain connects TRBV5-4 to TRBJ1-2; D not certain. Trimming stripped 1 base from V and 5 bases from J, with 9 bases between. CDR1 is SGHNT and CDR2 is YYREEE in the germline V gene (reference sequence). This CDR3 is built from 13 residues. The CDR3 region is CASSLKGGYGYTF. The CDR3 DNA sequence: TGTGCCAGCAGCTTGAAGGGCGGGTATGGCTACACCTTC.

The rearrangement uses TRBV6-5 and TRBJ2-7, with unresolved D. Germline V CDR1 and CDR2: MNHEY, SVGAGI. Trimming shortened V by 3 bases and J by 1 base, and 7 bases separated the two germline ends. There are 13 residues in the CDR3. The CDR3: CASSYGKSYEQYF. CDR3 DNA sequence: TGTGCCAGCAGTTATGGCAAATCCTACGAGCAGTACTTC.

The chain has TRBV3-1 (or the pseudogene TRBV3-2) and TRBJ2-2; a weak D match, TRBD1 (5 bases). Between the trimmed V and J ends, which lost 1 base and 7 bases, there was a span of 10 bases. Germline lookup yields CDR1 LGHDT and CDR2 YNNKEL (reference sequence). The CDR3 spans 14 residues. The CDR3 reads CASSQVPDSGELFF. Here the CDR3 DNA reads TGTGCCAGCAGCCAAGTCCCCGACAGCGGGGAGCTGTTTTTT.

V is TRBV6-1 and J is TRBJ2-3, with D maybe TRBD1 (6 bases). The germline gives CDR1 MNHNS, CDR2 SASEGT. Trimming took 3 bases from V and 2 from J, leaving 9 bases between them. The CDR3 runs 14 residues. This chain's CDR3 is CASSERGHTDTQYF. The CDR3 nucleotides read TGTGCCAGCAGTGAGAGGGGACACACAGATACGCAGTATTTT.

The chain uses TRBV24-1 and TRBJ2-1, with D perhaps matching TRBD2 (7 bases). CDR1 and CDR2 from the germline V gene are KGHDR and SFDVKD. This CDR3 contains 15 residues. Trimming stripped 3 bases from V and 6 bases from J, with 14 bases between. CDR3 in amino acids: CATSDGGAGANEQFF. The DNA of the CDR3 is TGTGCCACCAGTGATGGGGGGGCGGGCGCCAATGAGCAGTTCTTC.

The chain has TRBV2 and TRBJ1-4; TRBD1 agrees at 10 bases. Trimming cost V 11 bases and J 8 bases; bases outside gene matches: 8. The CDR3 has 13 residues. Per the germline V gene, CDR1 is SNHLY and CDR2 is FYNNEI. CDR3: CAGRRDRGEKLFF. The CDR3, as DNA: TGTGCCGGCCGCCGGGACAGGGGAGAAAAACTGTTTTTT.

This clone occurred once. V gene TRBV7-7 combines with J gene TRBJ2-6, with TRBD2 as a possible D gene (5 bases). Looked up from germline, CDR1 is SSHAT and CDR2 is FNYEAQ (reference sequence). The CDR3 contains 15 residues. V shed 5 bases and J shed 0 bases, with 8 bases lying between them. CDR3 DNA: TGTGCCAGCAGCCCAGAGGGCTCTGGGGCCAACGTCCTGACTTTC. Translated: CASSPEGSGANVLTF.

V gene TRBV14 combines with J gene TRBJ1-5, with no clear D. Per germline, CDR1 SGHDN and CDR2 FVKESK. The CDR3 length is 13 residues. V dropped 4 bases and J dropped 5 bases, with 9 bases sitting between them. The DNA for the CDR3 is TGTGCCAGCAGCCTCCAGGTCGATCAGCCCCAGCATTTT. This translates into CASSLQVDQPQHF. The full variable domain, with the rest looked up from reference TRBV14 and TRBJ1-5, is EAGVTQFPSHSVIEKGQTVTLRCDPISGHDNLYWYRRVMGKEIKFLLHFVKESKQDESGMPNNRFLAERTGGTYSTLKVQPAELEDSGVYFCASSLQVDQPQHFGDGTRLSIL.

The rearrangement links TRBV6-5 to TRBJ2-5; the match to TRBD2 covers 8 bases. After removal of 7 bases from V and 4 bases from J, the junction contained 11 bases not matched to a gene. Per germline, CDR1 MNHEY and CDR2 SVGAGI. This CDR3 has 15 residues. The CDR3 reads CASTEGLAPTETQYF. The CDR3 bases are TGTGCCAGCACAGAAGGACTAGCCCCAACAGAGACCCAGTACTTC.

CDR3 residues: CASRPRGMMNTEAFF. CDR3 in DNA: TGTGCCAGCAGACCCCGAGGTATGATGAACACTGAAGCTTTCTTT. The chain couples TRBV7-8 to TRBJ1-1; D is unclear. The CDR3 length is 15 residues. From germline, CDR1 is SGHVS and CDR2 FQNEAQ. V lost 6 bases and J 0 bases, leaving 14 bases between the germline ends.

The DNA of the CDR3 is TGTGCCAGCACGTCAACAGGGGGCTACGAGCAGTACTTC. This translates into CASTSTGGYEQYF. The gene calls are TRBV6-6 and TRBJ2-7, with 8 bases lining up with TRBD1. The CDR3 is made up of 13 amino acids. J lost 3 bases, V lost 7 bases, and 5 bases had no gene match. From germline, CDR1 is MNHNY and CDR2 SVGAGI (reference sequence).

The chain recombines TRBV5-5 with TRBJ1-1; no firm D call. This CDR3 is 12 amino acids long. V was cut by 0 bases and J by 11 bases, with 11 bases left in between. Germline CDR1 and CDR2: SGHKS and YYEKEE (reference sequence). CDR3 region: CASSLVVGRAFF. CDR3 DNA sequence: TGTGCCAGCAGCTTGGTAGTTGGGCGCGCTTTCTTT.